This TCR beta chain appears in the sequencing data of a study of T cell responses to AZD1222 COVID-19 vaccine. Broader study findings: Among vaccine-associated CD4 TCRs, coverage spanned spike, with dominance at 160-218 and 743-854. At baseline, seropositivity was found in only five or six AZD1222 recipients.

Measured with immunoSEQ multiplex PCR; TCRdb has only the in-frame clones, and not every one. This sample has about 94,000 clones, with roughly 85% found just once. Germline CDR1 SGHRS, CDR2 YFSETQ. V was trimmed by 3 bases and J by 0 bases, leaving 6 bases between them. This CDR3 is 14 amino acids long. The sample holds a few counts of this clone. Its antigen remains unidentified. The chain combines TRBV5-1 with TRBJ2-2; the D is unclear. Sequencing used peripheral blood, obtained 28 days after the second AZD1222 dose. The source of this sequence is an adult who received the AZD1222 COVID-19 vaccine. The CDR3 sequence is CASSYSANTGELFF. The CDR3 DNA follows: TGCGCCAGCAGCTACAGTGCGAACACCGGGGAGCTGTTTTTT.